This is a list of T cell receptor beta chains from one sample in a study of OX40 agonist ivuxolimab in advanced cancers. Using immunoSEQ multiplex PCR, the repertoire was profiled, and TCRdb retains in-frame clones only, with some absent. The sample comprises approximately 57,000 clones, about 83% of which are singletons, and 3% to 3.5% rests with the top ten. This specimen consisted of CD4+ or CD8+ T cells sorted from blood, obtained in a trial of the OX40 agonist ivuxolimab. The receptors derive from an adult with an advanced solid tumor such as melanoma, head and neck, liver or kidney cancer. Both conserved end residues are part of each CDR3. Fields, in order: D gene, V gene, J gene, clone size, CDR3 DNA, CDR3 protein. D genes are given only for firm matches. Expanded clones get a size class; other rows say once, few or many, or leave the size out.

d_call: TRBD1; v_call: TRBV30; j_call: TRBJ2-4; clone_size: -; cdr3_nt: TGTGCCTGGAGCGAACAGGGGAACATTCAGTACTTC; cdr3_aa: CAWSEQGNIQYF
d_call: TRBD2; v_call: TRBV18; j_call: TRBJ2-2; clone_size: once; cdr3_nt: TGTGCCAGCTCACCGAGGGAGTCAGCGGGGAGTATCACCGGGGAGCTGTTTTTT; cdr3_aa: CASSPRESAGSITGELFF
d_call: -; v_call: TRBV19; j_call: TRBJ1-1; clone_size: -; cdr3_nt: TGTGCCAGTAGTCCGAACCGGGACGATGCCCCTGAAGCTTTCTTT; cdr3_aa: CASSPNRDDAPEAFF
d_call: -; v_call: TRBV5-8; j_call: TRBJ1-4; clone_size: -; cdr3_nt: TGTGCCAGCAGCTTGACGGGAAGGGCCACTAATGAAAAACTGTTTTTT; cdr3_aa: CASSLTGRATNEKLFF
d_call: -; v_call: TRBV6-1; j_call: TRBJ1-3; clone_size: -; cdr3_nt: TGTGCCAGCAGTGACAGGGGTGGGATAGACACCATATATTTT; cdr3_aa: CASSDRGGIDTIYF
d_call: -; v_call: TRBV19; j_call: TRBJ2-5; clone_size: -; cdr3_nt: TGTGCCAGTAGTGTGGGCGGGCAGTACCAAGAGACCCAGTACTTC; cdr3_aa: CASSVGGQYQETQYF
d_call: -; v_call: TRBV5-1; j_call: TRBJ1-2; clone_size: -; cdr3_nt: TGCGCCAGCAGCTTGGATAGGGGTACGTCGGGCGGTGGCTACACCTTC; cdr3_aa: CASSLDRGTSGGGYTF
d_call: TRBD1; v_call: TRBV6-5; j_call: TRBJ1-2; clone_size: few; cdr3_nt: TGTGCCAGCAGTGATGACAGGGCACCCTATGGCTACACCTTC; cdr3_aa: CASSDDRAPYGYTF
d_call: -; v_call: TRBV6-1; j_call: TRBJ2-3; clone_size: few; cdr3_nt: TGTGCCAGCGCGCCTTTACAGGGCGGCACGCAGTATTTT; cdr3_aa: CASAPLQGGTQYF
d_call: TRBD1; v_call: TRBV30; j_call: TRBJ1-4; clone_size: -; cdr3_nt: TGTGCCTGGAGTGTATCAGGGGGCGAAGGTGAAAAACTGTTTTTT; cdr3_aa: CAWSVSGGEGEKLFF
d_call: TRBD1; v_call: TRBV6-6; j_call: TRBJ2-2; clone_size: -; cdr3_nt: TGTGCCAGCGGACCCGGGACAGGGCTGACCGGGGAGCTGTTTTTT; cdr3_aa: CASGPGTGLTGELFF
d_call: -; v_call: TRBV19; j_call: TRBJ2-5; clone_size: -; cdr3_nt: TGTGCCAGTAAGCAGCAGGGCGGGGAGGAGACCCAGTACTTC; cdr3_aa: CASKQQGGEETQYF
d_call: -; v_call: TRBV19; j_call: TRBJ1-5; clone_size: -; cdr3_nt: TGTGCCAGTAGCGTACGGGGGCTAGGCCGCTTCCCCCAGCATTTT; cdr3_aa: CASSVRGLGRFPQHF
d_call: -; v_call: TRBV30; j_call: TRBJ2-1; clone_size: -; cdr3_nt: TGTGCCTGGAGTTACGGGACTTACAATGAGCAGTTCTTC; cdr3_aa: CAWSYGTYNEQFF
d_call: -; v_call: TRBV19; j_call: TRBJ1-2; clone_size: -; cdr3_nt: TGTGCCAGTAGTCTAGACGCAGACAGCTATGGCTACACCTTC; cdr3_aa: CASSLDADSYGYTF
d_call: -; v_call: TRBV19; j_call: TRBJ1-2; clone_size: once; cdr3_nt: TGTGCCAGTAGTATAGGTTCAAGGACACCCCGGGTCTATGGCTACACCTTC; cdr3_aa: CASSIGSRTPRVYGYTF
d_call: TRBD1; v_call: TRBV19; j_call: TRBJ1-1; clone_size: -; cdr3_nt: TGTGCCAGTAGTACAACCCCAGGGGGGAGGACTGAAGCTTTCTTT; cdr3_aa: CASSTTPGGRTEAFF
d_call: -; v_call: TRBV5-8; j_call: TRBJ1-2; clone_size: -; cdr3_nt: TGTGCCAGCAGCCAGGGACGGAACTATGGCTACACCTTC; cdr3_aa: CASSQGRNYGYTF
d_call: -; v_call: TRBV6-6; j_call: TRBJ1-2; clone_size: -; cdr3_nt: TGTGCCAGCAGTACCCAGGGAATCAACTATGGCTACACCTTC; cdr3_aa: CASSTQGINYGYTF
d_call: -; v_call: TRBV5-1; j_call: TRBJ2-3; clone_size: medium-sized; cdr3_nt: TGCGCCAGCAGCTTGGGTCTATCCGTAGATACGCAGTATTTT; cdr3_aa: CASSLGLSVDTQYF
d_call: -; v_call: TRBV10-3; j_call: TRBJ1-1; clone_size: -; cdr3_nt: TGTGCCATCAGTGGGTCTCCGGGGGGCACTGAAGCTTTCTTT; cdr3_aa: CAISGSPGGTEAFF
d_call: TRBD1; v_call: TRBV6-1; j_call: TRBJ2-7; clone_size: -; cdr3_nt: TGTGCCAGCAGTGCTCTTTGGACAGGAGACTACGAGCAGTACTTC; cdr3_aa: CASSALWTGDYEQYF
d_call: -; v_call: TRBV6-5; j_call: TRBJ1-1; clone_size: -; cdr3_nt: TGTGCCAGCACCACTCAGTATAACACTGAAGCTTTCTTT; cdr3_aa: CASTTQYNTEAFF
d_call: -; v_call: TRBV7-6; j_call: TRBJ2-5; clone_size: -; cdr3_nt: TGTGCCAGCAGCTTAGAGATAGGGGTGGGAGAGACCCAGTACTTC; cdr3_aa: CASSLEIGVGETQYF
d_call: TRBD2; v_call: TRBV28; j_call: TRBJ2-7; clone_size: few; cdr3_nt: TGTGCCAGCAGACAGGGACTAGCCAACTCCTACGAGCAGTACTTC; cdr3_aa: CASRQGLANSYEQYF
d_call: -; v_call: TRBV11-2; j_call: TRBJ2-7; clone_size: -; cdr3_nt: TGTGCCAGCAGCCCCCGGAACGAGCAGTACTTC; cdr3_aa: CASSPRNEQYF
d_call: -; v_call: TRBV10-1; j_call: TRBJ2-1; clone_size: -; cdr3_nt: TGCGCCAGCAGTGTGGGGGACCTGCCCTACAATGAGCAGTTCTTC; cdr3_aa: CASSVGDLPYNEQFF
d_call: -; v_call: TRBV7-2; j_call: TRBJ2-4; clone_size: -; cdr3_nt: TGTGCCAGCAGCTTAGCCCATAAAAACATTCAGTACTTC; cdr3_aa: CASSLAHKNIQYF